This T cell receptor (beta chain) derives from a study of CD8 T cells in Susac syndrome. Study results and caveats: The authors acknowledged that their TCR sequencing and HLA analysis involved a relatively small number of individuals.

From blood CD8+ and CD4+ T cells, TCR beta sequences were generated. Controls were healthy donors (matched for age and sex). Random hexamers were used to reverse transcribe an amount of about 0.45 to 1 ug RNA. With immunoSEQ multiplex PCR, TCR beta CDR3 was amplified across 54 Vbeta and 13 Jbeta. TCRdb passed the immunoSEQ multiplex PCR reads through MiXCR, listing each CDR3 protein once. This table has over 100,000 distinct CDR3 sequences, nearly 95% appearing once. Remarks on this clonotype: What it binds is unknown.

The CDR3 contains 15 residues. After removal of 7 bases from V and 3 bases from J, the junction contained 9 bases not matched to a gene. Sequences were obtained from CD4+ T cells from PBMCs. V and J are TRBV12-3 or TRBV12-4 and TRBJ1-3, with TRBD1 matching 7 bases. The receptor was isolated from a human donor in good health. CDR3 residues: CASTLQGIYGNTIYF. The CDR3 coding sequence is TGTGCCAGCACCCTACAGGGGATCTATGGAAACACCATATATTTT.